This T cell receptor beta chain was recovered during a study of shared clonotypes between healthy human individuals. The CDR3 comprises 15 residues, both ends counted. Germline-derived CDR1 and CDR2 are MNHEY and SMNVEV (reference sequence). Positive CCR7 selection of CD45RO-negative cells yielded the naive CD8 cells, and terminally differentiated effector memory CD45RA+ cells were excluded. Only in-frame clones appear in the TCRdb table, and some are missing; sequencing was by immunoSEQ multiplex PCR. The table lists millions of clones, about 95% of them singletons, with roughly 1% in the top ten. A word on this clone: No DNA is shown, since the ends of the CDR3 on it are uncertain; the CDR3 is the one TCRdb lists.

This receptor was taken from a man aged 18 to 29 in good health. Material for sequencing was naive CD8+ T cells sorted from blood. The chain has TRBV27 and TRBJ2-7; the table's D call, TRBD1, was not checked against the DNA. The CDR3 is CASSFGPGVSYEQYF.